Here is one TCR beta chain with its context. Its antigen is currently not known. Base qualities are missing; no much larger clone stands one base away. From a lookup of the germline V gene, CDR1 and CDR2 are SGHTA and FQGTGA. The CDR3 starts with the cysteine, ends with the phenylalanine, and has 13 residues. CDR3 DNA is the only sequence kept; it has 39 bases, read in frame from the first base. V sheds 6 bases and J sheds 3 bases, leaving 11 bases between their ends. This sample stems from a study of graft-versus-host responses after intestinal transplantation (dated by TCRdb to about 2021). Regarding the study in general: Recipients received multivisceral, liver-intestinal, or isolated intestinal transplants. Alloreactive clones were identified by sequencing pre-transplant mixed lymphocyte reaction products and comparing these products with unstimulated pre-transplant donor and recipient T cells. The cohort enrolled fewer than 25 intestinal transplant recipients including one retransplant, and 3 patients lacking pretransplant specimens were excluded. A peak of at least 4% donor T cells among recipient peripheral blood mononuclear cells was the definition used for donor T cell macrochimerism. Every recipient was given anti-thymocyte globulin induction, then maintenance tacrolimus and steroids for approximately 3 years. Graft-versus-host and host-versus-graft alloreactive T cell clones were tracked in the graft, circulation and bone marrow after intestinal transplantation using bulk TCR-beta CDR3 sequencing. Rather than being sequenced by the commercial service, samples from a few later patients were sequenced in-house on an Illumina MiSeq and processed with MiXCR. What the research found in general, with its limitations: GvH clones turned up in recipient bone marrow, with some appearing earlier in ileal mucosa or blood, a pattern consistent with an intestinal mucosal origin. The conclusions were limited by the relatively low number and heterogeneity of the intestinal transplant patients. Early after transplant, declines in HvG clones were associated with peak levels of circulating GvH clones. In patients with donor T cell macrochimerism, the allografts had high GvH to HvG T cell clonal ratios.

Library construction relied on the immunoSEQ multiplex PCR assay. For most patients, genomic DNA was isolated with the Qiagen DNeasy Blood and Tissue Kit and sent frozen to Adaptive Biotechnologies for TCR sequencing. For most patients, high-throughput TCR-beta CDR3 sequencing of genomic DNA was performed by Adaptive Biotechnologies. The authors' pipeline ran thus. Adaptive's ImmunoSEQ software was the source of the TCR sequencing data for 15 to 20 patients, while three other patients were processed with MiXCR and VDJtools. To correct CD4 versus CD8 sorting errors, sequences present in both subsets at a frequency ratio below 5:1 were removed. Because the origin of CDR3 nucleotide sequences shared between donor and recipient could not be assigned, those sequences were removed. To count as alloreactive, a clone needed at least 2-fold expansion over unstimulated cells and a minimum CFSE-low frequency of 0.002% (template counts) or 0.001% (read counts). A clone was considered mappable if detected in the sequenced pre-transplant spleen, lymph node, or MLR CFSE-low populations of the donor or recipient. Cumulative frequency of alloreactive clones was calculated as a percentage of all sequences weighted by copy number. In TCRdb, the immuneACCESS table is reduced to in-frame sequences with V and J assigned. These tables do not hold every clone; where another copy was compared, an unresolved V gene accounts for under half, and the others remain unexplained. The V and J calls and clone size were taken over from that table, and D and trimming were inferred from the DNA. For this sample there are roughly 100,000 clones; roughly 87% appear just once. The top ten constitute roughly 0.9% of the sample.

The time point label here, explained by the study, means: cells obtained before transplantation from donor or recipient. CD3+CD4+ and CD3+CD8+ populations were FACS-sorted from unstimulated pre-transplant donor and recipient cells taken from spleen or lymph nodes. The receptor was isolated from a human donor who received an intestinal transplant. Here the chain combines TRBV7-3 and TRBJ1-1, with the D gene not clear enough to name. The material sequenced was unstimulated CD4+ T cells sorted from spleen or lymph node cells, taken before intestinal transplant. The CDR3 amino acid sequence is: CASSYSGDTEAFF. The DNA reads as follows: TGTGCCAGCAGTTACTCAGGTGACACTGAAGCTTTCTTT.